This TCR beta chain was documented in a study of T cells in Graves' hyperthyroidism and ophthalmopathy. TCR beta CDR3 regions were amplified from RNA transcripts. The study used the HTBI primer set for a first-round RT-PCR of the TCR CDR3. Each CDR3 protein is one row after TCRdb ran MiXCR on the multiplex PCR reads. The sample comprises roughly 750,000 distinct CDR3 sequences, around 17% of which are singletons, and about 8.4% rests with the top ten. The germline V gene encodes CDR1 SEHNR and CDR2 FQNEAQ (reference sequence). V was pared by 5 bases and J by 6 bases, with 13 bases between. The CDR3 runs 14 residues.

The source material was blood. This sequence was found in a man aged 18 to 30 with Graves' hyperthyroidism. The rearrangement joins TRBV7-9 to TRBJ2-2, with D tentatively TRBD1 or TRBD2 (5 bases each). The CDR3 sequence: CASSRGRVSGELFF. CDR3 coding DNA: TGTGCCAGCAGCAGGGGACGTGTTTCCGGGGAGCTGTTTTTT.